The rows below give T cell receptor beta chains drawn from one sample of a study of blood T cell repertoires in COVID-19. The protocol was immunoSEQ multiplex PCR, while the TCRdb copy is restricted to in-frame clones and leaves out a portion. The sample includes approximately 90,000 clones, approximately 89% seen only once; the top ten take 0.47%. The specimen sequenced was peripheral blood. The receptors here all came from a man aged 60 to 69 with acute or convalescent COVID-19. CDR3s include the opening cysteine and the closing phenylalanine or tryptophan. The order of the fields is D gene, J gene, CDR3 length, V gene, clone size, CDR3 protein, CDR3 DNA. A D gene is named only where the DNA matches it firmly. A clone size is listed for some rows: how often the clone was seen (once, few, many), or a class if it is expanded.

- TRBJ1-5 12 TRBV29-1 - CSVGHSNQPQHF TGCAGCGTTGGGCACAGCAATCAGCCCCAGCATTTT
TRBD2 TRBJ2-1 17 TRBV2 - CASSEATSGPAYNEQFF TGTGCCAGCAGTGAAGCTACTAGCGGTCCTGCCTACAATGAGCAGTTCTTC
- TRBJ2-7 13 TRBV29-1 once CSVKSELSYEQYF TGCAGCGTTAAGAGCGAGCTCTCCTACGAGCAGTACTTC
- TRBJ1-3 15 TRBV30 - CAWSLPDGTPNTIYF TGTGCCTGGTCCCTCCCCGACGGGACTCCAAACACCATATATTTT
- TRBJ2-7 17 TRBV20-1 - CSASQGDKFSSSYEQYF TGCAGTGCTAGTCAAGGGGACAAATTCTCGAGCTCCTACGAGCAGTACTTC
- TRBJ1-4 15 TRBV19 - CASTSRALSNEKLFF TGTGCCAGTACCTCCAGGGCACTCTCTAATGAAAAACTGTTTTTT
- TRBJ1-1 16 TRBV4-2 once CASSLRRGGLNTEAFF TGTGCCAGCAGCCTTAGACGGGGGGGCCTTAACACTGAAGCTTTCTTT
TRBD1 TRBJ1-1 16 TRBV4-2 - CASSPGTGAMNTEAFF TGTGCCAGCAGCCCCGGGACAGGGGCAATGAACACTGAAGCTTTCTTT
- TRBJ1-6 18 TRBV2 - CASSAPRGGGSRNSPLHF TGTGCCAGCAGTGCGCCCAGAGGGGGGGGCAGCCGAAATTCACCCCTCCACTTT
- TRBJ2-1 15 TRBV5-6 once CASSLVSANYNEQFF TGTGCCAGCAGCTTGGTAAGCGCCAACTACAATGAGCAGTTCTTC
- TRBJ1-1 15 TRBV9 - CASSVGSRLNTEAFF TGTGCCAGCAGCGTAGGTTCCAGGCTGAACACTGAAGCTTTCTTT
- TRBJ2-2 16 TRBV2 - CASSEGRGAWAGELFF TGTGCCAGCAGTGAAGGCAGGGGGGCATGGGCCGGGGAGCTGTTTTTT
- TRBJ2-7 17 TRBV21-1 - CASSIKRFGGLPYEQYF TGTGCCAGCAGCATAAAGCGATTCGGGGGATTACCCTACGAGCAGTACTTC
- TRBJ2-7 15 TRBV7-8 once CASSLRRDHPSEQYF TGTGCCAGCAGCTTAAGGCGGGACCACCCCTCCGAGCAGTACTTC
- TRBJ2-3 16 TRBV5-6 - CASSLEIPGNTDTQYF TGTGCCAGCAGCTTGGAAATTCCCGGGAACACAGATACGCAGTATTTT
- TRBJ1-2 15 TRBV5-5 - CASSLRRTTTRGYTF TGTGCCAGCAGCTTGCGCCGGACAACAACGAGGGGCTACACCTTC
TRBD2 TRBJ2-1 18 TRBV7-3 - CASSLNAPLAGGINEQFF TGTGCCAGCAGCTTAAACGCCCCACTAGCGGGAGGCATCAATGAGCAGTTCTTC
- TRBJ2-3 13 TRBV5-1 - CASSLFQADTQYF TGCGCCAGCAGCTTGTTCCAGGCAGATACGCAGTATTTT
- TRBJ1-5 15 TRBV19 - CASIAGTISNQPQHF TGTGCCAGTATAGCAGGGACTATTAGCAATCAGCCCCAGCATTTT
- TRBJ1-1 14 TRBV30 - CAWSVSQGGTEAFF TGTGCCTGGAGTGTATCTCAGGGAGGGACTGAAGCTTTCTTT
TRBD1 TRBJ2-7 15 TRBV29-1 - CSVEDLGTGGYEQYF TGCAGCGTTGAAGATTTGGGGACAGGGGGCTACGAGCAGTACTTC
- TRBJ2-7 11 TRBV29-1 - CSVERGNEQYF TGCAGCGTTGAGCGGGGTAACGAGCAGTACTTC
TRBD1 TRBJ1-5 16 TRBV19 - CASSLLHPGGHQPQHF TGTGCCAGTAGTTTACTGCATCCAGGGGGCCATCAGCCCCAGCATTTT
TRBD2 TRBJ2-7 15 TRBV24-1 - CATSDGTSGLYEQYF TGTGCCACCAGTGATGGGACTAGCGGACTCTACGAGCAGTACTTC
TRBD1 TRBJ2-7 16 TRBV9 - CASSVGAGGPRDEQYF TGTGCCAGCAGCGTAGGGGCAGGGGGCCCTCGGGACGAGCAGTACTTC
- TRBJ1-1 13 TRBV19 - CASRLETGSEAFF TGTGCCAGTAGACTGGAAACAGGAAGTGAAGCTTTCTTT
- TRBJ2-7 15 TRBV28 - CASTPRGGPSYEQYF TGTGCCAGCACCCCCCGCGGGGGCCCCTCCTACGAGCAGTACTTC
- TRBJ1-4 14 TRBV3-1/TRBV3-2 - CASSLTSGEEKLFF TGTGCCAGCAGCCTAACATCAGGGGAAGAAAAACTGTTTTTT
- TRBJ2-7 14 TRBV7-6 - CASSLDQTPSEQYF TGTGCCAGCAGCTTAGACCAAACCCCTAGCGAGCAGTACTTC
- TRBJ1-5 12 TRBV30 few CAWSVLNQPQHF TGTGCCTGGAGTGTACTCAATCAGCCCCAGCATTTT
TRBD1 TRBJ1-2 15 TRBV30 - CAWSVLQGAAYGYTF TGTGCCTGGAGTGTACTACAGGGGGCCGCTTATGGCTACACCTTC
TRBD1 TRBJ2-7 14 TRBV11-2 - CASSPRQGTYEQYF TGTGCCAGCAGCCCAAGACAGGGAACCTACGAGCAGTACTTC
- TRBJ1-3 15 TRBV5-6 - CASSSTEGSGNTIYF TGTGCCAGCAGCTCGACGGAGGGTTCTGGAAACACCATATATTTT
TRBD1 TRBJ1-2 15 TRBV2 - CASSDYRGRLYGYTF TGTGCCAGCAGTGACTACAGGGGGCGCCTCTATGGCTACACCTTC
- TRBJ2-6 19 TRBV7-3 - CASSYDTVLRNSGANVLTF TGTGCCAGCAGCTATGACACCGTCTTAAGGAACTCTGGGGCCAACGTCCTGACTTTC
TRBD1 TRBJ2-5 16 TRBV24-1 - CATSDLAYGQGQTQYF TGTGCCACCAGTGATTTGGCATATGGACAGGGCCAGACCCAGTACTTC
- TRBJ1-5 15 TRBV5-1 once CASSRAGESNQPQHF TGCGCCAGCAGCCGCGCCGGGGAAAGCAATCAGCCCCAGCATTTT
- TRBJ1-2 12 TRBV5-4 few CASSLGQVGYTF TGTGCCAGCAGCTTGGGACAGGTTGGCTACACCTTC
TRBD1 TRBJ2-1 15 TRBV10-3 - CAIRTGTGGSDEQFF TGTGCCATCAGGACCGGGACAGGGGGCTCCGATGAGCAGTTCTTC
- TRBJ2-5 14 TRBV2 - CASSRTGSGETQYF TGTGCCAGCAGTCGTACCGGGAGTGGGGAGACCCAGTACTTC
- TRBJ2-2 14 TRBV6-5 - CASRGQGMVGELFF TGTGCCAGCAGGGGGCAGGGGATGGTCGGGGAGCTGTTTTTT
TRBD1 TRBJ2-7 15 TRBV4-2 - CASSQDRGLSYEQYF TGTGCCAGCAGCCAAGACAGGGGGCTCTCCTACGAGCAGTACTTC
- TRBJ2-7 14 TRBV5-1 - CASSLVGGAYEQYF TGCGCCAGCAGCTTGGTCGGGGGAGCCTACGAGCAGTACTTC
- TRBJ1-4 13 TRBV30 - CAWSLQASEKLFF TGTGCCTGGAGTCTTCAGGCAAGTGAAAAACTGTTTTTT
- TRBJ1-1 13 TRBV12-3/TRBV12-4 - CASSFGGKGEAFF TGTGCCAGCAGTTTTGGGGGGAAGGGTGAAGCTTTCTTT
- TRBJ2-6 18 TRBV28 - CASSLSPTQSSGANVLTF TGTGCCAGCAGTTTATCCCCCACACAGAGCTCTGGGGCCAACGTCCTGACTTTC
- TRBJ2-3 13 TRBV2 - CASSFGLTDTQYF TGTGCCAGCAGCTTTGGACTCACAGATACGCAGTATTTT
TRBD1 TRBJ1-6 15 TRBV28 - CASRGPGQGNSPLHF TGTGCCAGCAGAGGTCCGGGACAGGGTAATTCACCCCTCCACTTT
- TRBJ1-4 15 TRBV5-1 few CASSLAGATNEKLFF TGCGCCAGCAGCTTGGCGGGGGCAACTAATGAAAAACTGTTTTTT
TRBD1 TRBJ1-3 14 TRBV5-4 - CASKGQGAGNTIYF TGTGCCAGCAAGGGACAGGGGGCTGGAAACACCATATATTTT